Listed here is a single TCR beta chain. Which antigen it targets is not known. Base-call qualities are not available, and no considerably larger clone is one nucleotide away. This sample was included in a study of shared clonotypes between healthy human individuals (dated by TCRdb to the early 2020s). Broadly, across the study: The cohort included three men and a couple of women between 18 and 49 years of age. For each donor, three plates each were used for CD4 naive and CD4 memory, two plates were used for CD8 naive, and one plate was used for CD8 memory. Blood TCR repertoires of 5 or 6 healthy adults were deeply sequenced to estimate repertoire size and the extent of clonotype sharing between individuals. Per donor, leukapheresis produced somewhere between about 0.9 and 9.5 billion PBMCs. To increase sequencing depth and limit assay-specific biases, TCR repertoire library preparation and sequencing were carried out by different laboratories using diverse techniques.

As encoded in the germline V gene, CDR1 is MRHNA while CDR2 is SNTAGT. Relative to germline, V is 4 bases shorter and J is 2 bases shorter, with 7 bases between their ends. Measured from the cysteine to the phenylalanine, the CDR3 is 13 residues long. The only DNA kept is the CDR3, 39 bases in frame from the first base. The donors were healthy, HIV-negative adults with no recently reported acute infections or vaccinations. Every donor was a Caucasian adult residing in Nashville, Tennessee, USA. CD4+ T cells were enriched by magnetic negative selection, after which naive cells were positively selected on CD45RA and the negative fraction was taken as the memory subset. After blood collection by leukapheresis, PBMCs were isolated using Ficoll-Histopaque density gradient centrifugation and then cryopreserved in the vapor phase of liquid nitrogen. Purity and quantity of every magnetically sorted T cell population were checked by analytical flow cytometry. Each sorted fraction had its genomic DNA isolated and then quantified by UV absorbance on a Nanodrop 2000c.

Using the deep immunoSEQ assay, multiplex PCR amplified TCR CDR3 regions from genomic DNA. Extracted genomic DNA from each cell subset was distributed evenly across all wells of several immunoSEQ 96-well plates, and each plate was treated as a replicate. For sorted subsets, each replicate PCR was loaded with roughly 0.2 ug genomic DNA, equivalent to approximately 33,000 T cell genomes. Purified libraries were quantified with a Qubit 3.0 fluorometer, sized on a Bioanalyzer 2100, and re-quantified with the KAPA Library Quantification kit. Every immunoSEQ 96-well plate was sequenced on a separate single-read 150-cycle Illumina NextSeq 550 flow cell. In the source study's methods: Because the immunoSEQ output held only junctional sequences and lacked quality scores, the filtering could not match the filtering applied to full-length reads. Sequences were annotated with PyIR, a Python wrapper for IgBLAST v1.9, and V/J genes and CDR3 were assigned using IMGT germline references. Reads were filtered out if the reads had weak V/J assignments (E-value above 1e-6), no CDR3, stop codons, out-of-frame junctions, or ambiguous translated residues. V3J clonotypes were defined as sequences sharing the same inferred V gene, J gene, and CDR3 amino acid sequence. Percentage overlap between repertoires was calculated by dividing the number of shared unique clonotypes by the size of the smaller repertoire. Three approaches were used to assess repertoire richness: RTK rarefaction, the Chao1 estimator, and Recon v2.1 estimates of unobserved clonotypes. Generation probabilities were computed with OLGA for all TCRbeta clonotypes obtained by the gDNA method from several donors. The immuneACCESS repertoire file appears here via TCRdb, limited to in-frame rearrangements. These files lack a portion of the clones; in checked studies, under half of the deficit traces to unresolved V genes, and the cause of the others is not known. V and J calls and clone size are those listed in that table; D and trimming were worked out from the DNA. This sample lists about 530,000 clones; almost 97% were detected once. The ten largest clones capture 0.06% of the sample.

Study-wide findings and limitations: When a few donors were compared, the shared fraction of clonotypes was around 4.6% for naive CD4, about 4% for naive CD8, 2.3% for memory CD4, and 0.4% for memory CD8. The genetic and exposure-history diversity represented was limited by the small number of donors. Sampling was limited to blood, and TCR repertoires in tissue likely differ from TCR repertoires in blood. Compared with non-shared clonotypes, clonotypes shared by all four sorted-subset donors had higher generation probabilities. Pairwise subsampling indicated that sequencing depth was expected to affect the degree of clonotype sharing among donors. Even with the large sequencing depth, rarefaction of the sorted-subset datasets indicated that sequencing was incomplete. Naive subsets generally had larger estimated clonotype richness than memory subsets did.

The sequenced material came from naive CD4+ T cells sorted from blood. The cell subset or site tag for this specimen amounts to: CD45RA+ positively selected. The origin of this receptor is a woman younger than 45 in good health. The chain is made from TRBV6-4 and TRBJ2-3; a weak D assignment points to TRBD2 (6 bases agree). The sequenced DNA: TGTGCCAGCAGTGTAGCGGTCACAGATACGCAGTATTTT. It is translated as CASSVAVTDTQYF.